The clone carrying this T cell receptor beta chain was counted many times. Its antigen is currently unknown. The data were obtained in a study of early T cells in non-severe SARS-CoV-2 infection. Turning to the study itself: The study sequenced bulk RNA from unsorted whole blood, with chains unpaired. General observations from the study: Clonotype matching in VDJdb favored anti-spike CD8 responses and did not capture private and CD4 specificities.

Trimming removed 0 bases from V and 0 bases from J, with 6 bases in between. Germline loops: CDR1 GTSNPN, CDR2 SVGIG (reference sequence). CDR3 size: 14 residues. TCRdb re-called the 5' RACE reads with MiXCR, one entry per CDR3 protein. Of 70,000 to 90,000 distinct CDR3 sequences in the sample, more than 9% were seen once. V gene TRBV30 combines with J gene TRBJ1-5; D gene unclear. This material consisted of whole blood, taken at baseline. This clonotype was sampled from an adult who was a healthcare worker with PCR-confirmed SARS-CoV-2 infection or an uninfected control (not recorded which). The CDR3 DNA reads as TGTGCCTGGAGTGTGGAAGATAGCAATCAGCCCCAGCATTTT. As protein: CAWSVEDSNQPQHF.